The rows below give T cell receptor beta chains drawn from one sample of a study of blood T cell repertoires in COVID-19. Assay: immunoSEQ multiplex PCR; the TCRdb copy retains only in-frame clones and omits some. This sample has roughly 130,000 clones; roughly 84% occur once, and the top ten carry 8.9%. The sample was peripheral blood. The source is a man aged 25-45 years with COVID-19, enrolled during active disease. Each CDR3 is given with its conserved first and last residue. Fields, in order: J gene, D gene, clone size, V gene, CDR3 protein, CDR3 DNA. The D gene is left open where the match is weak. Rows may omit the clone size; those that give it use once, few, many or a size class.

>TRBJ2-5|TRBD1|NA|TRBV6-5
CASSYQGEPQETQYF
TGTGCCAGCAGTTACCAGGGGGAACCTCAAGAGACCCAGTACTTC
>TRBJ2-3|TRBD2|NA|TRBV10-1
CATSTGGRADTQYF
TGCGCCACATCCACAGGCGGGAGAGCAGATACGCAGTATTTT
>TRBJ2-7|TRBD1|NA|TRBV6-5
CASDRGTYEQYF
TGTGCCAGCGACAGGGGGACTTACGAGCAGTACTTC
>TRBJ2-3|NA|NA|TRBV10-1
CASSERTATDTQYF
TGCGCCAGCAGTGAAAGGACAGCCACAGATACGCAGTATTTT
>TRBJ1-2|TRBD1|NA|TRBV7-3
CASSSGQGAGYGYTF
TGTGCCAGCAGCTCGGGACAGGGGGCAGGATATGGCTACACCTTC
>TRBJ1-2|TRBD1|NA|TRBV12-3/TRBV12-4
CASSSDRVYGYTF
TGTGCCAGCAGTTCCGACAGGGTGTATGGCTACACCTTC
>TRBJ1-1|NA|NA|TRBV19
CASSIESQGITEAFF
TGTGCCAGTAGTATAGAGAGTCAGGGAATCACTGAAGCTTTCTTT
>TRBJ2-7|NA|few|TRBV14
CASSYQQVSEQYF
TGTGCCAGCAGCTACCAACAGGTTTCCGAGCAGTACTTC
>TRBJ2-5|NA|NA|TRBV6-5
CASKPAGRAETQYF
TGTGCCAGCAAACCGGCGGGCAGAGCTGAGACCCAGTACTTC
>TRBJ2-4|NA|NA|TRBV7-2
CASSLATGAKNIQYF
TGTGCCAGCAGCTTAGCCACAGGGGCCAAAAACATTCAGTACTTC
>TRBJ1-1|NA|NA|TRBV2
CASSEARGGNTEAFF
TGTGCCAGCAGTGAAGCGCGGGGGGGGAACACTGAAGCTTTCTTT
>TRBJ2-2|TRBD1|NA|TRBV27
CASSPSTGDTGELFF
TGTGCCAGCAGTCCCTCCACAGGGGACACCGGGGAGCTGTTTTTT
>TRBJ1-1|NA|NA|TRBV5-8
CASSLGQSNTEAFF
TGTGCCAGCAGCTTGGGACAGTCGAACACTGAAGCTTTCTTT
>TRBJ1-4|NA|NA|TRBV13
CASSSPFREKLFF
TGTGCCAGCAGTTCCCCCTTTCGGGAAAAACTGTTTTTT
>TRBJ1-2|NA|NA|TRBV19
CASSIRSNYGYTF
TGTGCCAGTAGTATTCGCAGTAACTATGGCTACACCTTC
>TRBJ2-3|NA|NA|TRBV11-2
CASSLVVRVEFADTQYF
TGTGCCAGCAGCTTAGTGGTCAGGGTGGAATTTGCGGATACGCAGTATTTT
>TRBJ1-5|NA|once|TRBV2
CASTEGQSNQPQHF
TGTGCCAGCACTGAAGGGCAGAGCAATCAGCCCCAGCATTTT
>TRBJ2-7|NA|NA|TRBV7-2
CASSQLYEQYF
TGTGCCAGCAGCCAACTTTACGAGCAGTACTTC
>TRBJ2-1|NA|NA|TRBV7-9
CASSLGTHNEQFF
TGTGCCAGCAGCTTGGGCACCCACAATGAGCAGTTCTTC
>TRBJ1-6|TRBD1|NA|TRBV6-1
CASSEGTGGNSPLHF
TGTGCCAGCAGTGAGGGGACAGGAGGGAATTCACCCCTCCACTTT
>TRBJ1-1|NA|NA|TRBV2
CASSEAREAEAFF
TGTGCCAGCAGTGAAGCGCGCGAGGCTGAAGCTTTCTTT
>TRBJ1-5|NA|NA|TRBV27
CASSLFPHQPQHF
TGTGCCAGCAGTTTATTCCCTCATCAGCCCCAGCATTTT
>TRBJ1-1|NA|NA|TRBV11-2
CASSLDSMNTEAFF
TGTGCCAGCAGCCTGGACAGTATGAACACTGAAGCTTTCTTT
>TRBJ2-3|TRBD2|once|TRBV5-4
CASSSGGRVEDTQYF
TGTGCCAGCAGCTCCGGCGGGAGGGTGGAAGATACGCAGTATTTT
>TRBJ2-7|NA|NA|TRBV2
CASRLTGTYEQYF
TGTGCCAGCAGACTCACAGGTACCTACGAGCAGTACTTC
>TRBJ2-7|NA|NA|TRBV29-1
CSVDGQGGTTIGEQYF
TGCAGCGTTGATGGGCAGGGGGGTACTACGATCGGCGAGCAGTACTTC
>TRBJ2-7|TRBD2|NA|TRBV5-5
CASSLDLAAYEQYF
TGTGCCAGCAGCTTGGATCTAGCGGCTTACGAGCAGTACTTC
>TRBJ2-3|TRBD1|NA|TRBV24-1
CATSDFRTGLDTQYF
TGTGCCACCAGTGATTTCCGGACAGGGCTAGATACGCAGTATTTT
>TRBJ1-1|TRBD1|once|TRBV9
CASSLTQTGVMNTEAFF
TGTGCCAGCAGCCTCACCCAGACAGGGGTGATGAACACTGAAGCTTTCTTT
>TRBJ2-7|NA|NA|TRBV7-9
CASSSLRQTGEQYF
TGTGCCAGCAGCTCCCTCAGACAGACGGGTGAGCAGTACTTC
>TRBJ2-1|TRBD1|once|TRBV9
CASSEGDRGSNEQFF
TGTGCCAGCAGCGAGGGGGACAGGGGAAGTAATGAGCAGTTCTTC
>TRBJ2-7|NA|NA|TRBV28
CASWSGVYEQYF
TGTGCCAGCTGGTCAGGGGTGTACGAGCAGTACTTC
>TRBJ1-1|NA|NA|TRBV19
CASSFTGLGTEAFF
TGTGCCAGTAGTTTCACAGGGCTGGGGACTGAAGCTTTCTTT
>TRBJ2-3|TRBD2|NA|TRBV7-2
CASSPTSGRDTQYF
TGTGCCAGCAGCCCGACTAGCGGGCGAGATACGCAGTATTTT
>TRBJ1-6|NA|NA|TRBV4-2
CASSQDRGADNSPLHF
TGTGCCAGCAGCCAAGATCGGGGGGCTGATAATTCACCCCTCCACTTT
>TRBJ2-1|NA|NA|TRBV21-1
CASSKLAGRAAVNEQFF
TGTGCCAGCAGCAAACTTGCCGGGAGGGCCGCGGTGAATGAGCAGTTCTTC
>TRBJ2-7|TRBD1|NA|TRBV11-2
CASSPLTGESYEQYF
TGTGCCAGCAGCCCACTGACAGGGGAATCCTACGAGCAGTACTTC
>TRBJ1-5|TRBD1|NA|TRBV10-1
CASTIPLGTANSNQPQHF
TGCGCCAGCACCATACCTCTCGGGACAGCAAATAGCAATCAGCCCCAGCATTTT
>TRBJ2-5|TRBD1|NA|TRBV15
CATSNRGRWETQYF
TGTGCCACCAGCAACAGGGGGCGTTGGGAGACCCAGTACTTC
>TRBJ2-1|NA|NA|TRBV19
CASISRGYYNEQFF
TGTGCCAGTATCTCCAGGGGATACTACAATGAGCAGTTCTTC
>TRBJ2-7|NA|NA|TRBV10-3
CATTDSYEQYF
TGTGCCACCACGGACAGCTACGAGCAGTACTTC
>TRBJ2-3|NA|NA|TRBV18
CASSPLTRAADTQYF
TGTGCCAGCTCACCTTTAACCAGGGCGGCAGATACGCAGTATTTT
>TRBJ1-4|NA|few|TRBV5-4
CASSREERAVNEKLFF
TGTGCCAGCAGCCGGGAAGAGCGGGCAGTTAATGAAAAACTGTTTTTT
>TRBJ1-2|TRBD1|NA|TRBV6-1
CASSDWTGTNYGYTF
TGTGCCAGCAGTGATTGGACAGGGACTAACTATGGCTACACCTTC
>TRBJ2-5|NA|NA|TRBV6-5
CASRDLAKQETQYF
TGTGCCAGCAGGGATCTAGCGAAACAAGAGACCCAGTACTTC
>TRBJ1-6|NA|NA|TRBV19
CASSTKVADSPLHF
TGTGCCAGTAGTACGAAGGTTGCGGATTCACCCCTCCACTTT
>TRBJ1-1|NA|NA|TRBV10-3
CAISESGALMNTEAFF
TGTGCCATCAGTGAGTCTGGGGCGCTCATGAACACTGAAGCTTTCTTT
>TRBJ1-2|TRBD1|NA|TRBV5-4
CASSSVQGVYGYTF
TGTGCCAGCAGTTCGGTACAGGGGGTATATGGCTACACCTTC
>TRBJ1-1|NA|NA|TRBV4-1
CASGPQGRAEAFF
TGCGCCAGCGGGCCCCAGGGTCGCGCTGAAGCTTTCTTT
>TRBJ2-2|TRBD2|NA|TRBV7-6
CASSLEPSGITGELFF
TGTGCCAGCAGCTTAGAGCCTAGCGGGATTACCGGGGAGCTGTTTTTT